This TCR beta chain was recorded in a study of a mutant IDH1 vaccine in newly diagnosed glioma. About the study: Eight vaccinations went to patients in weeks 1, 3, 5, 7, 11, 15, 19, 23.

As regards this clone: Its antigen is unidentified.

The CDR3 is made up of 13 amino acids. In germline, CDR1 is MNHNS, CDR2 SASEGT. V dropped 6 bases and J dropped 7 bases, with 13 bases sitting between them. Sequencing used immunoSEQ multiplex PCR; TCRdb keeps in-frame clones, though not all of them. The table has fewer than 40,000 clones, 45% to 70% seen once; the top ten hold roughly 9.6%. Described time point: week 5, during vaccination. It was 300 ug of mutant IDH1 20-mer peptide that made up each vaccine dose, given with topical imiquimod. The study enrolled donors with new WHO grade 3 or 4 IDH1-mutant, ATRX-lost astrocytomas. Sequencing used PBMCs, obtained from a glioma patient whose treatment included an IDH1 peptide vaccine. This clonotype was obtained from a woman under 30 with glioma. The chain employs TRBV6-1 and TRBJ1-5; D not certain. This CDR3 is CASSDQRAQPQHF. CDR3 sequence (DNA): TGTGCCAGCAGCGACCAGAGGGCACAGCCCCAGCATTTT.